This TCR beta chain was captured in a study of cytomegalovirus exposure and HLA in healthy donors. Study conclusions and caveats: Prior analysis indicated that the majority of TCR beta V segments exhibited productivity approximately 87% or approximately 30% of the time. TCR beta sequences numbering around 15,000 were associated with HLA alleles at 0.05 false discovery rate in a later analysis.

As concerns this clone: Its cognate antigen is unknown.

In the PCR, 60 Vbeta and 13 Jbeta primers were used. Data came from immunoSEQ multiplex PCR; TCRdb stores just in-frame clones and leaves some out. The table lists roughly 250,000 clones, about four fifths of them singletons. V was shortened by 3 bases and J by 10 bases, with 13 bases between the two germline ends. The germline V gene has CDR1 MDHEN and CDR2 SYDVKM. The CDR3 is 13 residues long. Sequencing input: PBMCs. The receptor was derived from a girl aged 2-10 years in good health and CMV-seronegative. The rearrangement joins TRBV28 to TRBJ1-5, with a possible D match to TRBD1 (6 bases). This CDR3 reads CASSLDREGPQHF. The CDR3 region has the DNA TGTGCCAGCAGTTTGGACAGAGAAGGACCCCAGCATTTT.